Listed below are T cell receptor beta chains from one sample, sequenced in a study of blood T cell repertoires in COVID-19. The method was immunoSEQ multiplex PCR; TCRdb's version includes in-frame clones alone and lacks a portion of them. This sample carries a few hundred thousand clones, 80% to 85% of them seen once, and the ten largest clones take more than 15%. Sample: peripheral blood. These receptors were obtained from a person in their 70s with COVID-19, enrolled during active disease. Both conserved end residues are part of each CDR3. Fields, in order: CDR3 DNA, CDR3 protein, clone size, D gene, J gene, V gene. D genes are given only for firm matches. Not all rows give a size; the values are once, few, many and, for expanded clones, a class.

cdr3_nt: TGTGCCAGCACGCCCCAGGGCCCCTACGAGCAGTACTTC; cdr3_aa: CASTPQGPYEQYF; clone_size: once; d_call: .; j_call: TRBJ2-7; v_call: TRBV28
cdr3_nt: TGTGCCAGCAGCACAGACGGCGGGTCCTACGAGCAGTACTTC; cdr3_aa: CASSTDGGSYEQYF; clone_size: .; d_call: .; j_call: TRBJ2-7; v_call: TRBV5-4
cdr3_nt: TGTGCCAGCAGCGTCCTGCCGGGACTTAGCACAGATACGCAGTATTTT; cdr3_aa: CASSVLPGLSTDTQYF; clone_size: .; d_call: .; j_call: TRBJ2-3; v_call: TRBV7-2
cdr3_nt: TGTGCCAGCAGCTCCTCACAAGGGAGACAGGGTGTGAACACTGAAGCTTTCTTT; cdr3_aa: CASSSSQGRQGVNTEAFF; clone_size: .; d_call: TRBD1; j_call: TRBJ1-1; v_call: TRBV5-6
cdr3_nt: TGTGCCAGCACCCCTTCAAGGACAGGCTTCCCCGGGGAGCTGTTTTTT; cdr3_aa: CASTPSRTGFPGELFF; clone_size: .; d_call: TRBD1; j_call: TRBJ2-2; v_call: TRBV28
cdr3_nt: TGTGCCAGCAGCGTGGGACAGGGGGCCACCGGGGAGCTGTTTTTT; cdr3_aa: CASSVGQGATGELFF; clone_size: .; d_call: TRBD1; j_call: TRBJ2-2; v_call: TRBV9
cdr3_nt: TGTGCCAGCAGCCAAACTAGCGGGAGATTTACAGATACGCAGTATTTT; cdr3_aa: CASSQTSGRFTDTQYF; clone_size: .; d_call: TRBD2; j_call: TRBJ2-3; v_call: TRBV28
cdr3_nt: TGTGCCAGCAGCTTAAGTCCCGGACAGACACAAGAGACCCAGTACTTC; cdr3_aa: CASSLSPGQTQETQYF; clone_size: once; d_call: .; j_call: TRBJ2-5; v_call: TRBV7-8
cdr3_nt: TGTGCCAGCAGCCAAGATTCGGAGACCCAGTACTTC; cdr3_aa: CASSQDSETQYF; clone_size: .; d_call: .; j_call: TRBJ2-5; v_call: TRBV3-1/TRBV3-2
cdr3_nt: TGTGCCAGCAGCGCCCTCAAGCGTAACTATGGCTACACCTTC; cdr3_aa: CASSALKRNYGYTF; clone_size: .; d_call: .; j_call: TRBJ1-2; v_call: TRBV14
cdr3_nt: TGTGCCAGCAGTTTAGGTTCACTTACTGAAGCTTTCTTT; cdr3_aa: CASSLGSLTEAFF; clone_size: .; d_call: .; j_call: TRBJ1-1; v_call: TRBV28
cdr3_nt: TGTGCCAGCAGCGTAGGGGAGTCGCGAGATTCACCCCTCCACTTT; cdr3_aa: CASSVGESRDSPLHF; clone_size: .; d_call: .; j_call: TRBJ1-6; v_call: TRBV9
cdr3_nt: TGCGCCAGCAGCTCAGCCGGGACAGGGGGGGAGCAGTACTTC; cdr3_aa: CASSSAGTGGEQYF; clone_size: .; d_call: TRBD1; j_call: TRBJ2-7; v_call: TRBV5-1
cdr3_nt: TGTGCCAGCAGCTCAACCGGGACAGGGTACTACGAGCAGTACTTC; cdr3_aa: CASSSTGTGYYEQYF; clone_size: .; d_call: TRBD1; j_call: TRBJ2-7; v_call: TRBV28
cdr3_nt: TGCAGTGCTAGTGGCGACCAAGAGACCCAGTACTTC; cdr3_aa: CSASGDQETQYF; clone_size: once; d_call: .; j_call: TRBJ2-5; v_call: TRBV20-1
cdr3_nt: TGCGCCAGCAGCTTGGAGGCGGCGACCCAGTACTTC; cdr3_aa: CASSLEAATQYF; clone_size: .; d_call: .; j_call: TRBJ2-5; v_call: TRBV5-1
cdr3_nt: TGTGCCAGCAGCTTAAGTTCCCTGCGGGGGGGAGGTGGAGATACGCAGTATTTT; cdr3_aa: CASSLSSLRGGGGDTQYF; clone_size: .; d_call: TRBD2; j_call: TRBJ2-3; v_call: TRBV13
cdr3_nt: TGTGCCAGCAGTTTATTTCGCAGGCAAAACATTCAGTACTTC; cdr3_aa: CASSLFRRQNIQYF; clone_size: once; d_call: .; j_call: TRBJ2-4; v_call: TRBV28